These 29 T cell receptor beta chains were sequenced from one sample in a study of blood T cell repertoires in COVID-19. The table came from immunoSEQ multiplex PCR; TCRdb's copy has only in-frame clones and leaves some out. The data hold tens of thousands of clones, with more than 80% observed a single time. The sequencing sample was made of peripheral blood. The receptors originated from a woman in her seventies with COVID-19, enrolled during active disease.

The chain uses TRBV9 and TRBJ1-2, with TRBD1 matching 7 bases. Germline loops: CDR1 SGDLS, CDR2 YYNGEE. V dropped 0 bases and J dropped 8; count of bases not matched to a gene: 4. CDR3 length equals 13 residues. Written as DNA, the CDR3 is TGTGCCAGCAGCGTAGACACAGGGGAGGGCTACACCTTC. Translating it yields CASSVDTGEGYTF.

The rearrangement links TRBV19 to TRBJ2-7; D is unclear. The CDR3 has 11 amino acids. The V gene's germline CDR1 is LNHDA and CDR2 SQIVND (reference sequence). Trimming stripped 6 bases from V and 6 bases from J, with 9 bases between. CDR3 protein: CASSQRSEQYF. CDR3 bases: TGTGCCAGTAGCCAACGGAGCGAGCAGTACTTC.

This clone has only a few counts. The chain recombines TRBV10-3 with TRBJ1-2; 10 bases are a match to TRBD1. CDR1 and CDR2 from the germline V gene are ENHRY and SYGVKD. The CDR3 has 14 amino acids. Losses at the gene ends were 4 bases for V and 8 bases for J; bases not matched to a gene: 7. Here the CDR3 reads CAISGQGTGVGYTF. The CDR3 nucleotides read TGTGCCATCAGTGGGCAGGGGACAGGGGTCGGCTACACCTTC.

The chain joins TRBV25-1 to TRBJ1-1, with TRBD1 matching over 12 bases. Germline V CDR1 and CDR2: MGHDK, SYGVNS. CDR3 size: 16 residues. Losses at the gene ends were 3 bases for V and 10 bases for J; bases not matched to a gene: 12. The CDR3, as DNA: TGTGCCAGCAGTGAGTTGGGACAGGGGGCAAGGTCCGGAGCTTTCTTT. Translating it yields CASSELGQGARSGAFF.

The chain couples TRBV7-3 to TRBJ1-1; TRBD1 agrees at 10 bases. The CDR3 is 17 residues long. CDR1 is SGHTA, CDR2 FQGTGA, per germline. V trimming: 0 bases; J trimming: 4 bases; junction bases outside the gene matches: 8. CDR3 nucleotides: TGTGCCAGCAGCTTAACGGGACAGGGGCGAAGAGTCACTGAAGCTTTCTTT. Translating gives CASSLTGQGRRVTEAFF. The entire variable domain, with the rest obtained from reference TRBV7-3 and TRBJ1-1, is as follows: GAGVSQTPSNKVTEKGKYVELRCDPISGHTALYWYRQSLGQGPEFLIYFQGTGAADDSGLPNDRFFAVRPEGSVSTLKIQRTERGDSAVYLCASSLTGQGRRVTEAFFGQGTRLTVV.

The V call is TRBV9, the J call TRBJ2-3, with 8 bases identical to TRBD1. Germline V gene sequence: CDR1 SGDLS, CDR2 YYNGEE. Trimming cost V 5 bases and J 3 bases; bases outside gene matches: 8. CDR3 length: 15 residues. Here the CDR3 reads CASRSIGQGTDTQYF. In nucleotides, the CDR3 is TGTGCCAGCAGATCAATAGGACAGGGAACAGATACGCAGTATTTT.

V and J are TRBV24-1 and TRBJ2-2, with a tentative D call TRBD1 (7 bases). V was cut by 4 bases and J by 3 bases, with 8 bases left in between. The CDR3 totals 14 residues. Germline CDR1 and CDR2: KGHDR and SFDVKD. In nucleotides, the CDR3 is TGTGCCACCAGTGACAGGGGGGACACCGGGGAGCTGTTTTTT. Its translation is CATSDRGDTGELFF.

The chain employs TRBV18 and TRBJ1-1, with D uncertain. Trimming took off 1 base at V and 5 bases at J, with 8 bases between the two ends. This CDR3 comprises 13 residues. The germline V gene has CDR1 KGHSH and CDR2 LQKENI. CDR3 nucleotide sequence: TGTGCCAGCTCACCACAGGGAGGGACTGAAGCTTTCTTT. Amino acid sequence: CASSPQGGTEAFF.

CDR3 in DNA: TGCGCCAGCAGCTTGGGAGTTAGCAATCAGCCCCAGCATTTT. Its translation: CASSLGVSNQPQHF. The V call is TRBV5-1, the J call TRBJ1-5; no reliable D call. V was shortened by 0 bases and J by 0 bases, with 4 bases between the two germline ends. Germline lookup yields CDR1 SGHRS and CDR2 YFSETQ. The CDR3 totals 14 residues. The full variable domain, its missing parts supplied by reference TRBV5-1 and TRBJ1-5, is KAGVTQTPRYLIKTRGQQVTLSCSPISGHRSVSWYQQTPGQGLQFLFEYFSETQRNKGNFPGRFSGRQFSNSRSEMNVSTLELGDSALYLCASSLGVSNQPQHFGDGTRLSIL.

A few counts support this clone. This sequence joins TRBV2 and TRBJ1-2; D perhaps matches TRBD1 (5 bases). Trimming cost V 6 bases and J 1 base, with 9 bases left between them. Germline V gene lookup returns CDR1 SNHLY and CDR2 FYNNEI. The CDR3 contains 13 residues. The CDR3 DNA is TGTGCCAGCAGCGTCGACAGTAACTATGGCTACACCTTC. Translating gives CASSVDSNYGYTF.

J is TRBJ1-1 and V is TRBV19; no definite D call. The V end was cut by 2 bases, the J end by 1 base, with 8 bases between. Germline V gives CDR1 LNHDA, CDR2 SQIVND (reference sequence). The CDR3 is made up of 14 amino acids. This CDR3 is CASSITETNTEAFF. CDR3 in DNA: TGTGCCAGTAGTATAACAGAGACGAACACTGAAGCTTTCTTT.

The chain employs TRBV2 and TRBJ2-5, with 11 bases identical to TRBD2. The CDR3 contains 15 residues. Trimming took 6 bases from V and 7 from J; bases not matched to a gene: 10. The V gene's germline CDR1 is SNHLY and CDR2 FYNNEI. CDR3 amino acids: CASRGTSGGRGTQYF. The DNA for the CDR3 is TGTGCCAGCAGGGGTACTAGCGGGGGCCGGGGGACCCAGTACTTC.

DNA of the CDR3: TGTGCCAGCTCACCGGACAGGGTTGGAAACACCATATATTTT. Residues: CASSPDRVGNTIYF. The J gene is TRBJ1-3, the V gene TRBV18; 8 bases map to TRBD1. V lost 3 bases and J lost 3; bases outside the gene matches: 1. The germline V gene encodes CDR1 KGHSH and CDR2 LQKENI. The CDR3 length is 14 residues.

V is TRBV7-3 and J is TRBJ1-6; weak D call: TRBD1 (6 bases). In germline, CDR1 is SGHTA, CDR2 FQGTGA. V was clipped by 6 bases and J by 9 bases, with 15 bases between them. The CDR3 totals 14 residues. The CDR3 DNA sequence: TGTGCCAGCAGGGACTCAGGGGAGCGTTCACCCCTCCACTTT. Protein sequence: CASRDSGERSPLHF.

The gene calls are TRBV19 and TRBJ1-1; 10 nucleotides align to TRBD1. There are 20 residues in the CDR3. Trimming took 7 bases from V and 1 from J; bases not matched to a gene: 21. Germline values: CDR1 LNHDA, CDR2 SQIVND (reference sequence). The DNA of the CDR3 is TGTGCCAGTATGTATGGGCCGGGACAGGGGCTTGTAGAGACGAACACTGAAGCTTTCTTT. Encoded protein: CASMYGPGQGLVETNTEAFF.

The V call is TRBV5-1, the J call TRBJ2-2, with a possible D match to TRBD2 (6 bases). The CDR3 extends over 15 amino acids. From germline, CDR1 is SGHRS and CDR2 YFSETQ. Trimming took 9 bases from V and 0 from J, leaving 15 bases between them. The CDR3 region is CATSLEGANTGELFF. In DNA, the CDR3 is TGCGCCACCTCCCTGGAGGGTGCGAACACCGGGGAGCTGTTTTTT.

This rearrangement joins TRBV7-3 to TRBJ2-5; TRBD2 aligns across 13 bases. CDR3 length: 15 amino acids. Unmatched junction bases numbered 2, after V lost 2 bases and J lost 5 bases. Germline V gene data show CDR1 as SGHTA and CDR2 as FQGTGA. CDR3 region: CASSLGLAGVETQYF. The CDR3 DNA reads as TGTGCCAGCAGCTTAGGACTAGCGGGAGTGGAGACCCAGTACTTC.

V and J are TRBV11-2 and TRBJ2-7, with D unclear. Germline assignment: CDR1 SGHAT and CDR2 FQNNGV. V was clipped by 1 base and J by 3 bases, with 13 bases between them. CDR3 length: 15 amino acids. The DNA for the CDR3 is TGTGCCAGCAGCTTAGCCCAGAAAAGATTCTACGAGCAGTACTTC. Translating gives CASSLAQKRFYEQYF.

The J gene is TRBJ1-2, the V gene TRBV19, with 7 bases fitting TRBD1. The CDR3 has 16 amino acids. Germline values: CDR1 LNHDA, CDR2 SQIVND (reference sequence). V shed 6 bases and J 3 bases; nucleotides not matched to a gene: 13. Here the CDR3 DNA reads TGTGCCAGTAGGAATATCAGGGGGATGAATGACTATGGCTACACCTTC. Residues: CASRNIRGMNDYGYTF. The variable domain in full, completed from reference TRBV19 and TRBJ1-2, reads DGGITQSPKYLFRKEGQNVTLSCEQNLNHDAMYWYRQDPGQGLRLIYYSQIVNDFQKGDIAEGYSVSREKKESFPLTVTSAQKNPTAFYLCASRNIRGMNDYGYTFGSGTRLTVV.

The V and J genes are TRBV11-3 and TRBJ1-1; D gene unclear. CDR1 is SGHNT and CDR2 is YENEEA in the germline V gene. V lost 4 bases and J 8 bases, leaving 11 bases between the germline ends. The length of the CDR3 is 12 residues. As DNA, the CDR3 is TGTGCCAGCAGCTCAGCGGGGTGGGAAGCTTTCTTT. Translated, it gives CASSSAGWEAFF.

The chain recombines TRBV15 with TRBJ1-2; the D is unclear. Germline V gives CDR1 LNHNV, CDR2 YYDKDF (reference sequence). The CDR3 loop spans 12 amino acids. V lost 4 bases, J lost 8 bases, and 11 bases lay in between. Here the CDR3 reads CATSTAGGGYTF. The CDR3, as DNA: TGTGCCACCAGCACCGCGGGCGGGGGCTACACCTTC.

The chain is built from TRBV9 and TRBJ2-3; TRBD1 might be the D (6 bases). This CDR3 contains 14 residues. With 7 bases removed from V and 6 bases from J, the gap between germline ends came to 18 bases. CDR1 is SGDLS and CDR2 is YYNGEE in the germline V gene. The CDR3 here is CASSQGSRGDTQYF. In DNA, the CDR3 is TGTGCCAGCTCCCAGGGGAGTCGGGGCGATACGCAGTATTTT.

The CDR3 DNA reads TGTGCCATCAACGTGGGGGGATTAACTCATGGCTACACCTTC. This codes for CAINVGGLTHGYTF. The rearrangement joins TRBV10-3 to TRBJ1-2; D is possibly TRBD1 (5 bases). With 7 bases removed from V and 6 bases from J, the gap between germline ends came to 18 bases. Germline CDR1 and CDR2: ENHRY and SYGVKD. There are 14 residues in the CDR3.

J is TRBJ1-4 and V is TRBV21-1. TRBV21-1 is a known pseudogene. CDR3 length: 18 residues. CDR3: CASSKRRFVGGNGEKLFF. CDR3 in DNA: TGTGCCAGCAGCAAGAGGCGGTTCGTGGGGGGGAACGGTGAAAAACTGTTTTTT.

V is TRBV6-2 or TRBV6-3 and J is TRBJ2-4; 11 nucleotides line up with TRBD2. Unmatched junction bases numbered 4, after V lost 5 bases and J lost 4 bases. The CDR3 length is 15 residues. Germline V lookup: CDR1 MNHEY, CDR2 SVGEGT. Written as DNA, the CDR3 is TGTGCCAGCAGTGACCGACTAGCGGGAAAAAACATTCAGTACTTC. Translation gives CASSDRLAGKNIQYF.

J is TRBJ2-1 and V is TRBV19, with D possibly matching TRBD2 (5 bases). V lost 3 bases and J lost 8, with 14 bases in between. The CDR3 has 14 amino acids. CDR1 is LNHDA, CDR2 SQIVND, per germline (reference sequence). In DNA form, the CDR3 reads TGTGCCAGTAGTATGCGAGGGTCCACCGATGAGCAGTTCTTC. This gives the protein CASSMRGSTDEQFF.

This chain uses TRBV14 with TRBJ1-2; TRBD1 aligns across 7 bases. V lost 4 bases and J lost 4; bases outside the gene matches: 3. From germline, CDR1 is SGHDN and CDR2 FVKESK. The CDR3 loop spans 13 amino acids. CDR3: CASSPDRVYGYTF. CDR3 in DNA: TGTGCCAGCAGCCCCGACAGGGTCTATGGCTACACCTTC.

The chain recombines TRBV6-5 with TRBJ2-7; TRBD1 matches at 10 bases. Germline V gene sequence: CDR1 MNHEY, CDR2 SVGAGI. Trimming at V came to 2 bases and at J to 7 bases, leaving 2 bases not matched to a gene. The CDR3 is 13 residues long. The CDR3 spells CASSYGTGDEQYF. The CDR3 DNA sequence: TGTGCCAGCAGTTACGGGACAGGGGATGAGCAGTACTTC.

The V gene is TRBV4-1, the J gene TRBJ1-1; 8 bases match TRBD1. CDR3 size: 19 residues. Germline CDR1 reads MGHRA; CDR2 reads YSYEKL. V shed 1 base and J 1 base; nucleotides not matched to a gene: 14. In nucleotides, the CDR3 is TGCGCCAGCAGCCAAGCGCAGGGGGCGGTCAGCTCGGGGAACACTGAAGCTTTCTTT. The encoded protein is CASSQAQGAVSSGNTEAFF.